Following are 10 T cell receptor beta chains from one sample sequenced in a study of lymphopenia after photon versus proton radiotherapy (dated by TCRdb to the late 2010s). Libraries were built with the immunoSEQ multiplex PCR assay. The immuneACCESS repertoire file appears here via TCRdb, limited to in-frame rearrangements. These files lack a portion of the clones; in checked studies, under half of the deficit traces to unresolved V genes, and the cause of the others is not known. Here the sample has just under 3,000 clones; about 94% occur a single time. The ten biggest clones cover about 1.9% of the sample. The material was peripheral blood, obtained from a patient treated with photon-based radiotherapy. Source of these receptors: a woman between 65 and 79 years old with pancreatic cancer.

The V and J genes are TRBV7-2 and TRBJ2-3; TRBD1 agrees at 7 bases. With V trimmed by 6 bases and J by 2 bases, 5 bases remained unmatched. Germline V gene data show CDR1 as SGHTA and CDR2 as FQGNSA. The CDR3 extends over 14 amino acids. The CDR3 nucleotides are TGTGCCAGCAGTACGGGACAGACCACAGATACGCAGTATTTT. It encodes CASSTGQTTDTQYF.

The V call is TRBV5-6, the J call TRBJ2-3; 7 nucleotides agree with TRBD2. The CDR3 is 17 amino acids. The germline V gene encodes CDR1 SGHDT and CDR2 YYEEEE. V was clipped by 1 base and J by 0 bases; unmatched bases: 8. The CDR3 loop reads CASSLLASGISTDTQYF. The CDR3 coding sequence is TGTGCCAGCAGCTTGTTAGCCAGCGGGATCAGCACAGATACGCAGTATTTT.

The genes are TRBV6-1 and TRBJ2-1; no reliable D call. Germline V CDR1 and CDR2: MNHNS, SASEGT. V gave up 6 bases and J gave up 7 bases, with 13 bases separating them. There are 13 residues in the CDR3. This CDR3 reads CASRGLAGNEQFF. The CDR3 DNA follows: TGTGCCAGCAGGGGCTTGGCAGGAAATGAGCAGTTCTTC.

This chain uses TRBV15 with TRBJ2-3; 11 bases align to TRBD2. The CDR3 extends over 16 amino acids. Looked up from germline, CDR1 is LNHNV and CDR2 is YYDKDF (reference sequence). V gave up 2 bases and J gave up 3 bases; unmatched junction bases: 4. The CDR3 loop is CATSRKLAGATDTQYF. The CDR3 bases are TGTGCCACCAGCAGAAAACTAGCGGGAGCAACAGATACGCAGTATTTT. The full variable domain, its missing parts supplied by reference TRBV15 and TRBJ2-3, is DAMVIQNPRYQVTQFGKPVTLSCSQTLNHNVMYWYQQKSSQAPKLLFHYYDKDFNNEADTPDNFQSRRPNTSFCFLDIRSPGLGDTAMYLCATSRKLAGATDTQYFGPGTRLTVL.

On this clone itself: An end of the junction differs from the germline gene, which may be a read error. The CDR3 nucleotides read TGTGCTAGCAGCCGTACAGGGGGTCGAGTAGAGACCCAGTACTTC. This translates into CASSRTGGRVETQYF. The chain is built from TRBV7-7 and TRBJ2-5, with 8 positions matching TRBD1. This CDR3 region has 15 residues. Germline V CDR1 and CDR2: SSHAT, FNYEAQ (reference sequence). The full variable domain, its missing parts supplied by reference TRBV7-7 and TRBJ2-5, is GAGVSQSPRYKVTKRGQDVTLRCDPISSHATLYWYQQALGQGPEFLTYFNYEAQPDKSGLPSDRFSAERPEGSISTLTIQRTEQRDSAMYRCASSRTGGRVETQYFGPGTRLLVL.

This chain joins TRBV4-3 and TRBJ1-1; weak D call: TRBD1 (5 bases). Trimming shortened V by 0 bases and J by 3 bases, and 11 bases separated the two germline ends. Germline CDR1 is LGHNA and CDR2 is YSLEER. The CDR3 contains 15 residues. CDR3 loop: CASSQDSQGDTEAFF. CDR3 nucleotide sequence: TGCGCCAGCAGCCAAGACAGCCAGGGCGACACTGAAGCTTTCTTT.

The CDR3 loop is CAISHGDSNQPQHF. DNA for the CDR3: TGTGCCATCAGCCACGGGGATAGCAATCAGCCCCAGCATTTT. The V call is TRBV10-3, the J call TRBJ1-5; no clear D. The CDR3 runs 14 residues. Germline V gene lookup returns CDR1 ENHRY and CDR2 SYGVKD. Trimming took off 6 bases at V and 0 bases at J, with 9 bases between the two ends.

The chain uses TRBV19 and TRBJ2-7, with a tentative D call TRBD1 (5 bases). Trimming shortened V by 3 bases and J by 1 base, and 13 bases separated the two germline ends. CDR3 length equals 15 residues. Per germline, CDR1 LNHDA and CDR2 SQIVND (reference sequence). The CDR3 is CASSIGYSGSYEQYF. CDR3 sequence (DNA): TGTGCCAGTAGTATCGGGTATTCAGGGTCCTACGAGCAGTACTTC.

The chain employs TRBV6-6 and TRBJ2-7; D call uncertain. Germline CDR1 reads MNHNY; CDR2 reads SVGAGI (reference sequence). V was trimmed by 5 bases and J by 5 bases, leaving 10 bases between them. The CDR3 sequence is 12 residues long. The CDR3 DNA follows: TGTGCCAGCAGTCTCCTGAGTGACGAGCAGTACTTC. Amino acid sequence: CASSLLSDEQYF.

This chain joins TRBV7-8 and TRBJ1-1; the D gene is possibly TRBD1 (6 bases). V was trimmed by 0 bases and J by 7 bases, leaving 15 bases between them. The CDR3 totals 15 residues. The germline gives CDR1 SGHVS, CDR2 FQNEAQ. The CDR3, as DNA: TGTGCCAGCAGCTTAGCAGGGGGTGGGGTGAATGAAGCTTTCTTT. It is translated as CASSLAGGGVNEAFF.